This T cell receptor (beta chain) was sequenced for a study of technical replicates of blood from several donors. Measured with immunoSEQ multiplex PCR; TCRdb has only the in-frame clones, and not every one. Of 98,000 or so clones detected, 95% appear once; the ten largest clones hold just over 0.2%. Germline values: CDR1 SEHNR, CDR2 FQNEAQ (reference sequence). This CDR3 has 12 residues. The V end lost 10 bases, the J end lost 3 bases, and 13 bases lay between the germline ends. Input material: T cells isolated from PBMCs. The V gene is TRBV7-9, the J gene TRBJ2-7, with D tentatively TRBD1 (6 bases). This clonotype originated in a human donor in good health. The CDR3 region is CATRTDGYEQYF. The CDR3 nucleotides read TGTGCCACCCGGACAGACGGCTACGAGCAGTACTTC.